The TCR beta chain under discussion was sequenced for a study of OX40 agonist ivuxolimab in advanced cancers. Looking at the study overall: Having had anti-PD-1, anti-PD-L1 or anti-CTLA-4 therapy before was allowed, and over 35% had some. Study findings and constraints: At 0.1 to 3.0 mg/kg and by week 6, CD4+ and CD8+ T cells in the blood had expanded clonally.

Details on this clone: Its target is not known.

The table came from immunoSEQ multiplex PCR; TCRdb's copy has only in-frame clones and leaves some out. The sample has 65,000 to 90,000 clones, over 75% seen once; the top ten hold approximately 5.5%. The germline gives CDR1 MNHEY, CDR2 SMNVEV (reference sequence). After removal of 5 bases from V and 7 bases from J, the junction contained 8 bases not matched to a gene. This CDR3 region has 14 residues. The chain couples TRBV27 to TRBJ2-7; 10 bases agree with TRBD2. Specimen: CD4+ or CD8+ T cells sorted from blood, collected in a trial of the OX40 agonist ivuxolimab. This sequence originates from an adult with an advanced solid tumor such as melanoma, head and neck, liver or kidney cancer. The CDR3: CASSPAGGRWEQYF. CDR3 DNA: TGTGCCAGCAGTCCAGCGGGGGGGCGTTGGGAGCAGTACTTC.